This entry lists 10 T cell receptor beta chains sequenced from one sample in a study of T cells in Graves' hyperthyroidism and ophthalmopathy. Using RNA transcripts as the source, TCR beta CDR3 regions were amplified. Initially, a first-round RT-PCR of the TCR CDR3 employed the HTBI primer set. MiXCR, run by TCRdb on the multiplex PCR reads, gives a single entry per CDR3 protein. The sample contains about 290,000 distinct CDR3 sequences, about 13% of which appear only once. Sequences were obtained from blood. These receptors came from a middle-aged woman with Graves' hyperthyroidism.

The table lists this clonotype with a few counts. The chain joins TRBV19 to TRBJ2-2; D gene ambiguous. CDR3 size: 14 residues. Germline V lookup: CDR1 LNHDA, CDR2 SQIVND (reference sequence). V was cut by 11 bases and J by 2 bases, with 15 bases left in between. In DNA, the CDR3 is TGTGCCGCCCGGACGGTCCGCAACACCGGGGAGCTGTTTTTT. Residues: CAARTVRNTGELFF.

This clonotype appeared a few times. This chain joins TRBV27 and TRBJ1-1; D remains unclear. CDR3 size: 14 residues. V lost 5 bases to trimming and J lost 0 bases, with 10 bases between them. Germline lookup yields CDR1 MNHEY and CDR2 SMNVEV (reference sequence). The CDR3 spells CASSPSGMNTEAFF. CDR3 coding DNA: TGTGCCAGCAGTCCCAGTGGCATGAACACTGAAGCTTTCTTT.

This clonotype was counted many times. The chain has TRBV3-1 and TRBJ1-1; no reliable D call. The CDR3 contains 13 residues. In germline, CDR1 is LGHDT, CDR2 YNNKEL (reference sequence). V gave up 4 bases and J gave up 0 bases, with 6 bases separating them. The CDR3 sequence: CASSPWVNTEAFF. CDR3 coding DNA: TGTGCCAGCAGCCCGTGGGTGAACACTGAAGCTTTCTTT. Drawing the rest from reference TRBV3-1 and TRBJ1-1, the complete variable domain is DTAVSQTPKYLVTQMGNDKSIKCEQNLGHDTMYWYKQDSKKFLKIMFSYNNKELIINETVPNRFSPKSPDKAHLNLHINSLELGDSAVYFCASSPWVNTEAFFGQGTRLTVV.

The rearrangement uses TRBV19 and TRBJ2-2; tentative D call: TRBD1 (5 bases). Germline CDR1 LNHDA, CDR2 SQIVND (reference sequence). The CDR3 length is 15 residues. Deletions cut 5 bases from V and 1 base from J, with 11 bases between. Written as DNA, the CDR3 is TGTGCCAGTAGTGCCAATAGGGGGAACACCGGGGAGCTGTTTTTT. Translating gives CASSANRGNTGELFF.

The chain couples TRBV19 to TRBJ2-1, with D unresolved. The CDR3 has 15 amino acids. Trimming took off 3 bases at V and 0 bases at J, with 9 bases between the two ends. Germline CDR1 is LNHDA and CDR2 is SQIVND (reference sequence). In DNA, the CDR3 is TGTGCCAGTAGTATCGACGGTAGCTCCTACAATGAGCAGTTCTTC. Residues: CASSIDGSSYNEQFF.

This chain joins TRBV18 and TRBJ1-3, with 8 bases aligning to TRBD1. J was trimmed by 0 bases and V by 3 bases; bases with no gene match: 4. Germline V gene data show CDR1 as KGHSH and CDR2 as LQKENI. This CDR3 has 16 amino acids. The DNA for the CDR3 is TGTGCCAGCTCACCCAGGGGGCTTGGCTCTGGAAACACCATATATTTT. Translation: CASSPRGLGSGNTIYF.

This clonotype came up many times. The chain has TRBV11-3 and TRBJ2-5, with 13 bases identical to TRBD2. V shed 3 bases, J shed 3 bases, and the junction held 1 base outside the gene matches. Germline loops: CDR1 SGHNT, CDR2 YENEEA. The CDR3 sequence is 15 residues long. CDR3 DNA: TGTGCCAGCAGCTTGGGGACTAGCGGGGAAGAGACCCAGTACTTC. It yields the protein CASSLGTSGEETQYF.

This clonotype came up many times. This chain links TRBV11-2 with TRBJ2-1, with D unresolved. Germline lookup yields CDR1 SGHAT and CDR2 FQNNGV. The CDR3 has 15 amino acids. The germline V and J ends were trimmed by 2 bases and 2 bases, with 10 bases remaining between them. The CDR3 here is CASSLLLQTYNEQFF. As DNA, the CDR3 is TGTGCCAGCAGCTTACTACTACAAACCTACAATGAGCAGTTCTTC.

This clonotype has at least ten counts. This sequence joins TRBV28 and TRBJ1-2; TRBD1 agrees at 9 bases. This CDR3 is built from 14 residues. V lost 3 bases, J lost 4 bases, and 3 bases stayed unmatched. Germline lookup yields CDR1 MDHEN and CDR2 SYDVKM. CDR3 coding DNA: TGTGCCAGCAGTTTGGGACAGGGAAGCTATGGCTACACCTTC. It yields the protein CASSLGQGSYGYTF.

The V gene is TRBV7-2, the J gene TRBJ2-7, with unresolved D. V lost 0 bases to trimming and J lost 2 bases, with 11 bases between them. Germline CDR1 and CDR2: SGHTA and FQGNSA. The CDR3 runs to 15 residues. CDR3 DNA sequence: TGTGCCAGCAGCTTAGCTGCAGGCCAAACCTACGAGCAGTACTTC. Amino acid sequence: CASSLAAGQTYEQYF.